These 21 T cell receptor beta chains were all obtained from the same sample, sequenced in a study of identical twins' blood T cells (dated by TCRdb to the early 2010s). The library was produced with 5' RACE. Sequenced on an Illumina Genome Analyzer IIx. TCRdb reran the public reads through fastp at Q25 and MiXCR, keeping productive beta chains. Identical CDR3 protein sequences are pooled into one entry, listed with their most common genes and DNA. This sample is represented by hundreds of thousands of distinct CDR3 sequences; about 28% of them were singletons. The top ten hold around 5.6% of the sample. Sequencing was done on a sample of PBMCs. All receptors come from a woman between 18 and 55 years old in good health.

The V call is TRBV5-1, the J call TRBJ2-1, with 13 bases matching TRBD2. The V segment lost 0 bases and the J segment 5 bases; nucleotides outside the gene matches: 8. The germline V gene encodes CDR1 SGHRS and CDR2 YFSETQ. The CDR3 spans 18 residues. This chain's CDR3 is CASSLGRTSGGPNNEQFF. The CDR3 DNA follows: TGCGCCAGCAGCTTGGGGAGGACTAGCGGGGGCCCTAACAATGAGCAGTTCTTC.

This clonotype was detected a few times. This chain's CDR3 is CASSFGGSNNEQFF. For the CDR3, the DNA is TGCGCCAGCAGCTTCGGGGGGAGTAACAATGAGCAGTTCTTC. The rearrangement joins TRBV5-1 to TRBJ2-1; 7 nucleotides align to TRBD2. This CDR3 spans 14 amino acids. The germline V gene has CDR1 SGHRS and CDR2 YFSETQ. V lost 2 bases to trimming and J lost 5 bases; unmatched junction nucleotides: 4.

This clonotype has just one count. Since a much larger clone is just one base distant, this may be a read error. The gene calls are TRBV9 and TRBJ1-1, with TRBD1 as a possible D gene (5 bases). The CDR3 spans 14 residues. The germline gives CDR1 SGDLS, CDR2 YYNGEE. Trimming took off 2 bases at V and 3 bases at J, with 11 bases between the two ends. The CDR3 region is CASSVIGADTEAFF. The DNA for the CDR3 is TGTGCCAGCAGCGTGATAGGGGCGGACACTGAAGCTTTCTTT.

This clonotype was counted ten times or more. The V and J genes are TRBV18 and TRBJ2-3; D gene uncertain. This CDR3 spans 14 amino acids. Trimming took 3 bases from V and 1 from J, leaving 8 bases between them. Germline-derived CDR1 and CDR2 are KGHSH and LQKENI. The CDR3 sequence is CASSPIVGTDTQYF. In nucleotides, the CDR3 is TGTGCCAGCTCACCTATCGTAGGCACAGATACGCAGTATTTT.

V usage is TRBV7-9 and J usage is TRBJ1-4; no clear D gene. V lost 5 bases and J 5 bases, leaving 21 bases between the germline ends. Germline CDR1 is SEHNR and CDR2 is FQNEAQ (reference sequence). The CDR3 contains 17 residues. The CDR3 nucleotides read TGTGCCAGCAGCCCAGAACGATCCGTCGGCCGGAATGAAAAACTGTTTTTT. Protein sequence: CASSPERSVGRNEKLFF.

This clonotype was counted a single time. The chain links TRBV11-2 to TRBJ2-1; D tentatively reads TRBD1 or TRBD2 (5 bases each). In germline, CDR1 is SGHAT, CDR2 FQNNGV. There are 17 residues in the CDR3. The V gene lost 0 bases and the J gene lost 4 bases, with 16 bases spanning the gap. CDR3 sequence: CASSLDLGMGVYNEQFF. The DNA for the CDR3 is TGTGCCAGCAGCTTAGATCTGGGTATGGGGGTTTACAATGAGCAGTTCTTC. The complete variable domain, with remaining parts taken from reference TRBV11-2 and TRBJ2-1, reads EAGVAQSPRYKIIEKRQSVAFWCNPISGHATLYWYQQILGQGPKLLIQFQNNGVVDDSQLPKDRFSAERLKGVDSTLKIQPAKLEDSAVYLCASSLDLGMGVYNEQFFGPGTRLTVL.

The chain is built from TRBV9 and TRBJ2-3; D unresolved. The CDR3 has 15 residues. Germline V gene sequence: CDR1 SGDLS, CDR2 YYNGEE. V was clipped by 1 base and J by 0 bases, with 9 bases between them. CDR3 coding DNA: TGTGCCAGCAGCGTACGACCTGGAAGCACAGATACGCAGTATTTT. Amino acids: CASSVRPGSTDTQYF.

The V gene is TRBV7-8, the J gene TRBJ2-3; D is ambiguous. Germline V gives CDR1 SGHVS, CDR2 FQNEAQ. The CDR3 has 16 amino acids. Between the trimmed V and J ends, which lost 5 bases and 0 bases, there was a span of 15 bases. DNA of the CDR3: TGTGCCAGCAGCCACCTGGACCCCACTAGCACAGATACGCAGTATTTT. Its protein product is CASSHLDPTSTDTQYF.

The gene calls are TRBV12-3 or TRBV12-4 and TRBJ2-1; D gene unclear. This CDR3 is 13 amino acids long. The V end lost 6 bases, the J end lost 6 bases, and 12 bases lay between the germline ends. CDR3 amino acids: CASSALSINEQFF. In nucleotides, the CDR3 is TGTGCCAGCAGCGCCCTTAGTATCAATGAGCAGTTCTTC.

The chain uses TRBV11-2 and TRBJ1-1, with TRBD1 matching 9 bases. V was clipped by 1 base and J by 5 bases; unmatched bases: 8. This CDR3 contains 16 residues. Per the germline V gene, CDR1 is SGHAT and CDR2 is FQNNGV. The CDR3 DNA follows: TGTGCCAGCAGCTTAGGTCACAGGGGGCTTTGGACTGAAGCTTTCTTT. Translated: CASSLGHRGLWTEAFF. The full variable domain, in which reference TRBV11-2 and TRBJ1-1 provide the parts outside the CDR3, is EAGVAQSPRYKIIEKRQSVAFWCNPISGHATLYWYQQILGQGPKLLIQFQNNGVVDDSQLPKDRFSAERLKGVDSTLKIQPAKLEDSAVYLCASSLGHRGLWTEAFFGQGTRLTVV.

The chain employs TRBV7-2 and TRBJ1-4; D perhaps matches TRBD1 (5 bases). This CDR3 region has 14 residues. CDR1 and CDR2 (germline): SGHTA, FQGNSA. V shed 5 bases and J shed 8 bases, with 15 bases lying between them. CDR3 region: CASSPSGGGEKLFF. CDR3 sequence (DNA): TGTGCCAGCAGCCCAAGTGGGGGAGGCGAAAAACTGTTTTTT. The full variable domain, with the rest looked up from reference TRBV7-2 and TRBJ1-4, is GAGVSQSPSNKVTEKGKDVELRCDPISGHTALYWYRQSLGQGLEFLIYFQGNSAPDKSGLPSDRFSAERTGGSVSTLTIQRTQQEDSAVYLCASSPSGGGEKLFFGSGTQLSVL.

Written as DNA, the CDR3 is TGTGCCAGCACCTGGGGCGCCCACTATGGCTACACCTTC. This codes for CASTWGAHYGYTF. This chain connects TRBV16 to TRBJ1-2; D might be TRBD1 (5 bases). The germline V gene has CDR1 KGHSY and CDR2 FQNENV. The CDR3 is made up of 13 amino acids. V was pared by 7 bases and J by 3 bases, with 12 bases between.

This clonotype was detected only a few times. V is TRBV20-1 and J is TRBJ1-1; D unclear. Trimming shortened V by 1 base and J by 6 bases, and 9 bases separated the two germline ends. Germline assignment: CDR1 DFQATT and CDR2 SNEGSKA (reference sequence). The CDR3 length is 12 residues. CDR3 in amino acids: CSARGDGPEAFF. As DNA, the CDR3 is TGCAGTGCTAGAGGAGATGGCCCTGAAGCTTTCTTT.

V is TRBV6-2 or TRBV6-3 and J is TRBJ2-7; 7 positions agree with TRBD1. Germline loops: CDR1 MNHEY, CDR2 SVGEGT. Losses at the gene ends were 7 bases for V and 4 bases for J; bases not matched to a gene: 4. The CDR3 has 12 residues. CDR3 sequence: CASTRGTYEQYF. The CDR3 coding sequence is TGTGCCAGCACCAGGGGGACATACGAGCAGTACTTC.

This clonotype was seen more than once but under ten times. This chain joins TRBV27 and TRBJ2-7; 7 bases align to TRBD2. Losses at the gene ends were 7 bases for V and 6 bases for J; bases not matched to a gene: 15. The CDR3 has 15 amino acids. Germline CDR1 MNHEY, CDR2 SMNVEV (reference sequence). CDR3 in amino acids: CASTRAGDFGREQYF. As DNA, the CDR3 is TGTGCCAGCACCCGGGCGGGGGATTTTGGTCGCGAGCAGTACTTC.

This clonotype was seen many times. DNA for the CDR3: TGCAGCGTTGCAACCTCGTTCTGGGATACCTATGGCTACACCTTC. The encoded protein is CSVATSFWDTYGYTF. The chain employs TRBV29-1 and TRBJ1-2; D unresolved. Trimming left V 4 bases short and J 4 bases short, with 19 bases between. This CDR3 spans 15 amino acids. Germline loops: CDR1 SQVTM, CDR2 ANQGSEA. Full variable domain (missing parts from reference TRBV29-1 and TRBJ1-2): SAVISQKPSRDICQRGTSLTIQCQVDSQVTMMFWYRQQPGQSLTLIATANQGSEATYESGFVIDKFPISRPNLTFSTLTVSNMSPEDSSIYLCSVATSFWDTYGYTFGSGTRLTVV.

Comments on this clonotype: A clone one base away is much larger, so this may be a read error. The V call is TRBV7-8, the J call TRBJ1-4; D gene uncertain. There are 14 residues in the CDR3. Germline V gives CDR1 SGHVS, CDR2 FQNEAQ. The CDR3, as DNA: TGTGCCATCAGCACCGGGAGCGGGAATGAAAAACTGTTTTTT. Translated: CAISTGSGNEKLFF.

J is TRBJ2-6 and V is TRBV29-1; a possible D gene is TRBD2 (5 bases). This CDR3 region has 12 residues. Per germline, CDR1 SQVTM and CDR2 ANQGSEA. The chain's CDR3 is CGGLGGANVLTF. The CDR3 DNA sequence: TGCGGCGGGTTAGGTGGGGCCAACGTCCTGACTTTC. The variable domain in full, completed from reference TRBV29-1 and TRBJ2-6, reads SAVISQKPSRDICQRGTSLTIQCQVDSQVTMMFWYRQQPGQSLTLIATANQGSEATYESGFVIDKFPISRPNLTFSTLTVSNMSPEDSSIYLCGGLGGANVLTFGAGSRLTVL.

This clonotype has a handful of counts. J is TRBJ1-1 and V is TRBV20-1; a possible D gene is TRBD1 (6 bases). The length of the CDR3 is 13 residues. Trimming removed 5 bases from V and 5 bases from J, with 15 bases in between. Germline CDR1 DFQATT, CDR2 SNEGSKA (reference sequence). In DNA form, the CDR3 reads TGCAGTGCTCCGCAGGGGAGACAAACTGAAGCTTTCTTT. Its translation: CSAPQGRQTEAFF.

The table lists this clonotype with a few counts. The chain carries TRBV7-9 and TRBJ1-4; the match to TRBD1 covers 7 bases. The CDR3 loop spans 15 amino acids. Germline V lookup: CDR1 SEHNR, CDR2 FQNEAQ (reference sequence). Germline trimming cut 5 bases from V and 7 bases from J; bases unmatched to any gene: 10. The CDR3 is CASSGDRRLFEKLFF. The DNA for the CDR3 is TGTGCCAGCAGCGGGGACAGACGTTTATTTGAAAAACTGTTTTTT.

About this clonotype itself: A much larger clone lies a single base off, so this may be a read error. The chain employs TRBV10-3 and TRBJ1-3; TRBD1 is a possible D gene (5 bases). Germline V gene lookup returns CDR1 ENHRY and CDR2 SYGVKD. This CDR3 spans 15 amino acids. The chain's CDR3 is CAISEARQYGNTTYF. CDR3 bases: TGTGCCATCAGTGAAGCGCGACAGTATGGAAACACCACATATTTT.